These 21 T cell receptor beta chains were all obtained from the same sample, sequenced in a study of shared clonotypes between healthy human individuals. Clones were read by immunoSEQ multiplex PCR, and TCRdb kept only the in-frame ones, dropping some. The top ten clones hold more than 1.5% of a sample with about 2.1 million clones, roughly 95% of them seen once. Terminally differentiated effector memory CD45RA+ cells were left out of the naive CD8 fraction, which was CD45RO-negative and positively selected for CCR7. Sequences were obtained from naive CD8+ T cells from PBMCs. All receptors come from a man aged 18 to 29 in good health. Some clones in this sample may be carry-over from other donors' samples.

This sequence joins TRBV7-9 and TRBJ1-1; D is uncertain. The germline gives CDR1 SEHNR, CDR2 FQNEAQ (reference sequence). This CDR3 has 15 residues. V was pared by 5 bases and J by 1 base, with 14 bases between. The CDR3 protein is CASSHLPAGNTEAFF. CDR3 coding DNA: TGTGCCAGCAGCCACCTACCGGCAGGGAACACTGAAGCTTTCTTT.

The chain recombines TRBV2 with TRBJ2-3; 12 bases are shared with TRBD2. Losses at the gene ends were 2 bases for V and 3 bases for J; bases not matched to a gene: 6. Per the germline V gene, CDR1 is SNHLY and CDR2 is FYNNEI. There are 17 residues in the CDR3. Here the CDR3 DNA reads TGTGCCAGCAGTGAACAACTAGCGGGAGGATGGACAGATACGCAGTATTTT. Its protein product is CASSEQLAGGWTDTQYF. The variable domain in full, with the rest retrieved from reference TRBV2 and TRBJ2-3, is EPEVTQTPSHQVTQMGQEVILRCVPISNHLYFYWYRQILGQKVEFLVSFYNNEISEKSEIFDDQFSVERPDGSNFTLKIRSTKLEDSAMYFCASSEQLAGGWTDTQYFGPGTRLTVL.

The gene calls are TRBV13 and TRBJ2-5, with D uncertain. Trimming took off 5 bases at V and 3 bases at J, with 16 bases between the two ends. Germline V gene lookup returns CDR1 PRHDT and CDR2 FYEKMQ (reference sequence). This CDR3 contains 15 residues. CDR3 protein: CASSIAGSVKETQYF. CDR3 coding DNA: TGTGCCAGCAGCATAGCTGGGTCAGTAAAAGAGACCCAGTACTTC.

The chain uses TRBV5-5 and TRBJ2-7; 7 bases agree with TRBD1. This CDR3 spans 14 amino acids. Germline V gene data show CDR1 as SGHKS and CDR2 as YYEKEE (reference sequence). Unmatched junction bases numbered 6, after V lost 2 bases and J lost 4 bases. The chain's CDR3 is CASSFRTGTYEQYF. Written as DNA, the CDR3 is TGTGCCAGCAGCTTCAGGACAGGTACTTACGAGCAGTACTTC.

J is TRBJ1-1 and V is TRBV7-9; TRBD1 agrees at 9 bases. V was clipped by 2 bases and J by 3 bases; unmatched bases: 7. The CDR3 extends over 16 amino acids. Per germline, CDR1 SEHNR and CDR2 FQNEAQ (reference sequence). In DNA, the CDR3 is TGTGCCAGCAGCTTATCCTTAGGGACAGGGTACACTGAAGCTTTCTTT. It encodes CASSLSLGTGYTEAFF.

V is TRBV6-5 and J is TRBJ2-1; 16 nucleotides line up with TRBD2. Per the germline V gene, CDR1 is MNHEY and CDR2 is SVGAGI. V gave up 2 bases and J gave up 6 bases; unmatched junction bases: 1. The CDR3 is 16 amino acids. CDR3 loop: CASSYGTSGRANEQFF. CDR3 sequence (DNA): TGTGCCAGCAGTTACGGGACTAGCGGGAGGGCCAATGAGCAGTTCTTC.

The chain links TRBV5-6 to TRBJ1-2; D possibly corresponds to TRBD1 (6 bases). Germline V gene lookup returns CDR1 SGHDT and CDR2 YYEEEE. The V gene lost 2 bases and the J gene lost 4 bases, with 12 bases spanning the gap. The CDR3 contains 14 residues. CDR3: CASSFRGAAYGYTF. DNA for the CDR3: TGTGCCAGCAGCTTCCGGGGGGCGGCCTATGGCTACACCTTC. The full variable domain, rest sourced from reference TRBV5-6 and TRBJ1-2, is DAGVTQSPTHLIKTRGQQVTLRCSPKSGHDTVSWYQQALGQGPQFIFQYYEEEERQRGNFPDRFSGHQFPNYSSELNVNALLLGDSALYLCASSFRGAAYGYTFGSGTRLTVV.

The V call is TRBV6-6, the J call TRBJ2-5, with 10 bases matching TRBD1. V was clipped by 0 bases and J by 3 bases; unmatched bases: 1. The germline gives CDR1 MNHNY, CDR2 SVGAGI (reference sequence). This CDR3 has 15 residues. This CDR3 reads CASSYSGQGEETQYF. The CDR3 DNA follows: TGTGCCAGCAGTTACTCAGGACAGGGGGAAGAGACCCAGTACTTC.

The V call is TRBV6-6, the J call TRBJ2-1; a weak D match, TRBD1 (6 bases). The V gene's germline CDR1 is MNHNY and CDR2 SVGAGI (reference sequence). This CDR3 comprises 16 residues. The V and J ends lost 0 bases and 2 bases respectively, with 11 bases between them. The CDR3 here is CASSYSGDTTYNEQFF. In DNA, the CDR3 is TGTGCCAGCAGTTACTCCGGGGACACGACCTACAATGAGCAGTTCTTC.

This clone was recorded once. The chain joins TRBV7-3 to TRBJ2-1; D unclear. The CDR3 is 14 residues long. The V gene's germline CDR1 is SGHTA and CDR2 FQGTGA. V was shortened by 6 bases and J by 9 bases, with 18 bases between the two germline ends. Written as DNA, the CDR3 is TGTGCCAGCAGACAACGTGGGGTTTCGGGTGAGCAGTTCTTC. It specifies CASRQRGVSGEQFF.

The chain recombines TRBV27 with TRBJ1-5; TRBD1 is a possible D gene (5 bases). Trimming took off 2 bases at V and 6 bases at J, with 11 bases between the two ends. Germline values: CDR1 MNHEY, CDR2 SMNVEV (reference sequence). The CDR3 covers 14 residues. The CDR3 DNA reads TGTGCCAGCAGTTTAGGTAGGGGCGGTCAGCCCCAGCATTTT. Its translation is CASSLGRGGQPQHF.

This rearrangement joins TRBV30 to TRBJ2-5; 10 bases fit TRBD1. Germline-derived CDR1 and CDR2 are GTSNPN and SVGIG (reference sequence). This CDR3 is 15 amino acids long. V shed 0 bases, J shed 5 bases, and the junction held 6 bases outside the gene matches. In DNA, the CDR3 is TGTGCCTGGAGTGTACGGGACAGGGGTGGGGAGACCCAGTACTTC. This codes for CAWSVRDRGGETQYF.

The chain recombines TRBV12-5 with TRBJ2-3; TRBD2 matches at 9 bases. There are 18 residues in the CDR3. J gave up 3 bases and V 5 bases, and 15 bases lay outside the gene matches. Germline values: CDR1 LGHNT, CDR2 FRNRAP. DNA for the CDR3: TGTGCTAGTGGTCCTGAGAGCCAGCGGGAGGCGAGTACAGATACGCAGTATTTT. Translation: CASGPESQREASTDTQYF.

The chain is built from TRBV7-9 and TRBJ1-2; D is perhaps TRBD1 (6 bases). V gave up 5 bases and J gave up 0 bases, with 13 bases separating them. The CDR3 has 15 residues. The germline V gene has CDR1 SEHNR and CDR2 FQNEAQ (reference sequence). The CDR3 sequence is CASSPTGTANYGYTF. The CDR3 bases are TGTGCCAGCAGCCCAACAGGGACGGCTAACTATGGCTACACCTTC. Full variable domain (remainder filled in from reference TRBV7-9 and TRBJ1-2): DTGVSQNPRHKITKRGQNVTFRCDPISEHNRLYWYRQTLGQGPEFLTYFQNEAQLEKSRLLSDRFSAERPKGSFSTLEIQRTEQGDSAMYLCASSPTGTANYGYTFGSGTRLTVV.

This clone occurred once. V is TRBV27 and J is TRBJ2-3; 11 bases are shared with TRBD1. Trimming took 10 bases from V and 6 from J; bases not matched to a gene: 12. The CDR3 extends over 15 amino acids. CDR1 is MNHEY and CDR2 is SMNVEV in the germline V gene (reference sequence). CDR3 in DNA: TGTGCCACCAACTCCCCGGGACAGGGGGGCGATACGCAGTATTTT. It specifies CATNSPGQGGDTQYF.

V gene TRBV6-1 combines with J gene TRBJ2-1; 7 bases are a match to TRBD2. V trimming: 0 bases; J trimming: 4 bases; junction bases outside the gene matches: 3. CDR1 and CDR2 from the germline V gene are MNHNS and SASEGT. CDR3 length: 15 amino acids. CDR3 sequence (DNA): TGTGCCAGCAGTGAAGCGGGAGGGGAATACAATGAGCAGTTCTTC. Translating it yields CASSEAGGEYNEQFF.

This rearrangement joins TRBV7-8 to TRBJ2-1; possible D gene TRBD2, 6 bases. Trimming pared 4 bases from V and 7 bases from J, leaving 20 bases between. Germline V gene lookup returns CDR1 SGHVS and CDR2 FQNEAQ. This CDR3 spans 16 amino acids. The CDR3: CASSSDRRALSNEQFF. CDR3 nucleotides: TGTGCCAGCAGCTCGGATCGGAGGGCCTTGTCGAATGAGCAGTTCTTC.

V and J are TRBV6-5 and TRBJ2-3, with TRBD1 matching over 9 bases. The CDR3 is made up of 15 amino acids. V trimming: 5 bases; J trimming: 4 bases; junction bases outside the gene matches: 7. Germline loops: CDR1 MNHEY, CDR2 SVGAGI. The CDR3 DNA reads TGTGCCAGCAGTCACCGGGACAGGGTACCAGATACGCAGTATTTT. This translates into CASSHRDRVPDTQYF.

This clone appeared a single time. V gene TRBV6-6 combines with J gene TRBJ1-3; maybe TRBD1 (6 bases). The V end lost 11 bases, the J end lost 4 bases, and 18 bases lay between the germline ends. The V gene's germline CDR1 is MNHNY and CDR2 SVGAGI (reference sequence). The CDR3 extends over 14 amino acids. CDR3 loop: CAGGGGRTGNTIYF. The CDR3 DNA is TGTGCCGGAGGGGGGGGAAGGACAGGAAACACCATATATTTT.

This chain uses TRBV9 with TRBJ2-4, with TRBD2 matching over 15 bases. CDR1 is SGDLS and CDR2 is YYNGEE in the germline V gene. The CDR3 is made up of 18 amino acids. The J segment lost 8 bases and the V segment lost 3 bases, leaving 12 bases of the junction unmatched. CDR3 DNA: TGTGCCAGCAGCGGGGGCCCGGGACTAGCGGGAGGTGGCGACATTCAGTACTTC. It is translated as CASSGGPGLAGGGDIQYF.

V and J are TRBV5-1 and TRBJ2-1; TRBD1 might be the D (6 bases). In germline, CDR1 is SGHRS, CDR2 YFSETQ. V gave up 3 bases and J gave up 2 bases, with 12 bases separating them. CDR3 length: 15 residues. CDR3 protein: CASSWTEPTYNEQFF. The CDR3 DNA is TGCGCCAGCAGCTGGACAGAGCCGACCTACAATGAGCAGTTCTTC.